This TCR beta chain was profiled in a study of tumor-infiltrating lymphocytes in primary liver carcinoma (dated 2017 in TCRdb). Turning to the overall study: Of the five patients (three men and two women, aged 30 to 69 years), four had hepatocellular carcinoma and one had combined HCC and intrahepatic cholangiocarcinoma. The five patients had tumors staged T1-T3 N0M0, with maximum diameters ranging from about 4.2 to 10 cm. Each sample produced about 3.5 to 8 million productive TCRbeta reads, and read depth showed no significant difference between tissue types. Across five regions of each liver tumor, along with adjacent normal tissue and blood, the study brought together TCRbeta repertoire sequencing, expression microarrays and whole-exome sequencing. A total of 35 or so specimens from 5 patients went through TCRbeta repertoire sequencing, namely 25 tumor regions, 5 adjacent noncancerous liver tissues and 5 peripheral blood samples. Agilent mRNA microarray profiling was performed on the roughly 25 tumor region samples to relate TCRbeta repertoire diversity to the local molecular phenotype. Repertoires from technical replicates were highly reproducible, with mean shared-clone rates near 0.89 and correlation coefficients above 0.95.

Using a constant-region primer and ProtoScript II reverse transcriptase, TCRbeta-specific cDNA was reverse-transcribed from around 500 ng total RNA. The TCRbeta libraries were prepared through three rounds of nested multiplex PCR following a slightly modified ARM-PCR procedure. The first two PCR rounds used multiplex TRBV1-TRBV30 forward primers with a Cbeta reverse primer, each for about 11 cycles. Sample barcodes and Illumina adapters were added in a final 25-cycle PCR using Deep VentR polymerase. Amplicons of 200-500 bp were gel-purified with a QIAquick gel extraction kit before sequencing. An Illumina HiSeq 2500 was used to sequence the TCRbeta amplicons with 250-bp paired-end reads. Per the original workflow: Trimmomatic v0.33 was used to quality-trim the reads, and FLASH v1.2.11 was used to merge paired reads so that full CDR3 sequences could be recovered. MiGEC v1.2.1b assigned V, D and J germline segments to the rearranged TCRbeta sequences. VDJtools v1.0.0 computed clonotype statistics and Shannon-Wiener diversity indices. To cut down on sampling bias, every analysis after diversity analysis relied on just the 250 most abundant clonotypes from each sample. TCRdb reprocessed the public reads (quality trimming at Q25 with fastp, clone calling with MiXCR) and kept in-frame beta chains. Rows are combined by CDR3 protein, so each entry shows the most common genes and DNA. TCRdb, not the authors, supplied the V and J calls. The sample table lists about 190,000 distinct CDR3 sequences, approximately 80% of them with a count of one. Roughly 20% of the sample lies in the top ten.

CDR1 SGHRS and CDR2 YFSETQ are derived from the germline V gene. The CDR3 sequence holds 13 residues, the cysteine and phenylalanine included. The kept DNA is CDR3 alone, 39 bases in frame from the first base. After removal of 2 bases from V and 8 bases from J, the junction retains 6 bases not matched to a gene. Without any cell sorting, total RNA and DNA were extracted together from around 20-30 mg of bulk tissue using the AllPrep DNA/RNA mini kit. Between late 2015 and March 2016, a few patients in China with histopathologically diagnosed primary liver carcinoma had surgical resection. Chronic HBV infection was present in the patients, and the patients were treatment-naive at sampling. Each tumor was sampled at five spatially separated regions: the superior, inferior, left-lateral and right-lateral poles and the tumor centre. Histology showed that every tumor sample contained more than 80% viable tumor cells. Fresh tumor and adjacent tissue pieces were bisected; one half was stored in RNAlater at -80°C, the other sent for histology.

About this clonotype: Its antigen is unknown. A much more abundant neighbour one base away suggests this may be a read error.

On the study overall, not on this receptor specifically: Only the TCR beta chain was sequenced, which likely underestimates true repertoire diversity because unpaired alpha chains were not captured. Just about 7.5-24% of top clones turned up in all five regions of a tumor, which suggests spatial heterogeneity among tumor-infiltrating T cells. Comparison of CD4+ and CD8+ T cell repertoires was precluded by the use of bulk unsorted samples. Pairs of tumor regions showed greater repertoire overlap (mean 36%) than tumor-adjacent pairs (17%) or tumor-blood pairs (approximately 14%), which is consistent with antigen-driven expansion. Compared with blood, tumors had a significantly larger share of the repertoire taken up by the top 250 clones (p = 0.039). The study included only a few patients, and the authors note findings should be validated in a larger study.

The chain is assembled from TRBV5-1 and TRBJ1-2; the junction holds 7 bases that match TRBD1. The sequenced material came from tumor tissue from primary liver carcinoma. The origin of this receptor is a middle-aged man with primary liver carcinoma and hepatitis B virus infection. CDR3 sequence: CASSFDRVKGYTF. The nucleotide sequence reads as follows: TGCGCCAGCAGCTTCGACAGGGTAAAGGGCTACACCTTC.